The entry that follows covers one T cell receptor beta chain sequence. This record comes from a study of blood T cell repertoires in COVID-19. Looking at the study overall: Acute and convalescent COVID-19 samples came from the United States, Italy and Spain.

Per the germline V gene, CDR1 is MNHNS and CDR2 is SASEGT. The V gene lost 2 bases and the J gene lost 1 base, with 5 bases spanning the gap. CDR3 length: 13 residues. Donors of Cohort 3 who recovered were those that had two negative PCRs, clearance, or symptom resolution. The protocol was immunoSEQ multiplex PCR, while the TCRdb copy is restricted to in-frame clones and leaves out a portion. This table holds around 250,000 clones, about nine tenths found once. The origin of this receptor is a man younger than 35 who had recovered from COVID-19. Input material: PBMCs or T cells enriched from blood (not recorded which). V and J are TRBV6-1 and TRBJ1-1; no definite D call. The chain's CDR3 is CASSERGNTEAFF. CDR3 DNA sequence: TGTGCCAGCAGTGAACGAGGGAACACTGAAGCTTTCTTT.